This is a list of T cell receptor beta chains from one sample in a study of Graves' ophthalmopathy and Graves' hyperthyroidism. MiXCR, applied by TCRdb to the multiplex PCR reads, yields one record per CDR3 protein. The table has about 340,000 distinct CDR3 sequences, roughly a sixth seen once; the top ten hold 9% to 15%. The specimen was peripheral blood. Receptors originate from an adult man with Graves' ophthalmopathy. Each CDR3 is given with its conserved first and last residue. Fields, in order: V gene, clone size, CDR3 protein. Clone size is stated in some rows and not others, as once, few, many or a class when expanded.

>TRBV6-1|NA
CASSEGVWDRGDSEAFF
>TRBV6-1|many
CASSEHEGGWNTEAFF
>TRBV7-9|many
CASSQQNTEAFF
>TRBV6-1|many
CASRRDRGPTGELFF
>TRBV12-3/TRBV12-4|many
CASSFYYSRTGGGSPLHF
>TRBV6-5|many
CASSSGTAGYNEQFF
>TRBV2|many
CASGGGVSSGNTIYF
>TRBV4-2|many
CASSQLAGENQETQYF
>TRBV12-3/TRBV12-4|NA
CASSLAMERSYEQFF
>TRBV7-9|NA
CASRPSGQGYVYTF
>TRBV11-2|many
CASSLVPQGNEQYF
>TRBV6-5|many
CASSPEGYEQYF
>TRBV6-2/TRBV6-3|many
CASSRTGESTGELFF
>TRBV5-1|many
CASSPRSDAGEGGYTF
>TRBV11-1|many
CASSSTGTLVVGELFF
>TRBV11-2|once
CASSLDPGASYEQYF
>TRBV6-5|many
CASSYSLSQGWETQYF
>TRBV10-3|many
CAISESPNTGELFF
>TRBV27|NA
CASSFAGAVTQYF
>TRBV5-1|many
CASSSQTSVYGGELFF
>TRBV6-5|many
CASSYGPATEAFF
>TRBV5-8|many
CASSGGTGKSYEQYF
>TRBV27|NA
CASSSGGALSPLHF
>TRBV4-3|many
CASSHDRGSQETQYF
>TRBV6-1|many
CASSPPGGRIRHIQYF
>TRBV7-2|many
CASSSTVGGTEAFF
>TRBV7-3|many
CASSLTTLAEAFF
>TRBV6-1|many
CASNPTGLQAFF
>TRBV30|many
CAWSGRIDSPLHF
>TRBV2|NA
CASSADTGELFF